A selection of T cell receptor beta chains follows, all from one sample in a study of Tregs in tolerant kidney transplant recipients. Generated by immunoSEQ multiplex PCR, the TCRdb table keeps only in-frame clones and is missing some. The sample yields tens of thousands of clones, 84% seen once. Sequencing input: CD4+ T cells from blood. Receptor source: a human donor in good health. The CDR3 runs from the conserved cysteine through the conserved F or W. The D gene is left open where the match is weak. The size of a clone is reported for some rows only, either as once, few or many, or as a class for expanded clones.

clone_size	d_call	v_call	j_call	cdr3_nt	cdr3_aa
-	-	TRBV7-2	TRBJ2-5	TGTGCCAGCAACTTATACAGGGACGGAGAGACCCAGTACTTC	CASNLYRDGETQYF
once	TRBD2	TRBV10-3	TRBJ2-5	TGTGCCATCAGTCTGGGGGGGGTCCAAGAGACCCAGTACTTC	CAISLGGVQETQYF
-	-	TRBV7-9	TRBJ2-6	TGTGCCAGCAGCTTAGTGGGTAGGGCCTCTGGGGCCAACGTCCTGACTTTC	CASSLVGRASGANVLTF
-	TRBD1	TRBV7-2	TRBJ2-5	TGTGCCAGCAGCTTAGTTGACAGGGGGGTGCAAGAGACCCAGTACTTC	CASSLVDRGVQETQYF
-	-	TRBV27	TRBJ2-1	TGTGCCAGCAGTTTAGGACAGAGTGCCAATGAGCAGTTCTTC	CASSLGQSANEQFF
-	TRBD1	TRBV2	TRBJ1-1	TGTGCCAGCAGGCTGGAAGGGACAGGTTCCTCTGAAGCTTTCTTT	CASRLEGTGSSEAFF
-	-	TRBV13	TRBJ2-2	TGTGCCAGCAGCCCCTTAGGTGGGTCGAACACCGGGGAGCTGTTTTTT	CASSPLGGSNTGELFF
few	-	TRBV6-5	TRBJ1-2	TGTGCCAGCAGTTACGGGCCGGGGGCCACTGGCTACACCTTC	CASSYGPGATGYTF
-	-	TRBV6-1	TRBJ1-5	TGTGCCAGCAGTGAAGAGGTAGGGTTTCAGCCCCAGCATTTT	CASSEEVGFQPQHF
-	TRBD2	TRBV7-2	TRBJ2-1	TGTGCCAGCAGCTCCTGGGGTAGCGGGGAGAATGAGCAGTTCTTC	CASSSWGSGENEQFF
-	-	TRBV7-2	TRBJ2-5	TGTGCCAGCAGCTTCTCCGGGGGTACTGAGACCCAGTACTTC	CASSFSGGTETQYF
-	TRBD2	TRBV6-5	TRBJ2-7	TGTGCCAGCAGTTACCCCGGACTAGCGGGGGGTTACGAGCAGTACTTC	CASSYPGLAGGYEQYF
-	-	TRBV5-1	TRBJ2-3	TGCGCCAGCAGCTTGGCCTTGGAGGGTGGGGATACGCAGTATTTT	CASSLALEGGDTQYF
-	-	TRBV6-5	TRBJ2-7	TGTGCCAGCGGCAGGGTCTCCTACGAGCAGTACTTC	CASGRVSYEQYF
-	-	TRBV14	TRBJ2-7	TGTGCCAGCAGCCTAACATATTACGAGCAGTACTTC	CASSLTYYEQYF
-	-	TRBV5-4	TRBJ1-6	TGTGCCAGCAGCTTGGATTTGGGACCGGGTTCACCCCTCCACTTT	CASSLDLGPGSPLHF
-	TRBD1	TRBV7-9	TRBJ1-2	TGTGCCAGCAGCCAGGACAGGGGAATAGGTGGCTACACCTTC	CASSQDRGIGGYTF
-	-	TRBV30	TRBJ2-1	TGTGCCTGGATACGACGGGGTTCGACCATTCAGTTCTTC	CAWIRRGSTIQFF
-	TRBD2	TRBV4-3	TRBJ2-3	TGCGCCAGCAGCCAAGTCCCTAGCGGGAGGCGGGGTGCAGATACGCAGTATTTT	CASSQVPSGRRGADTQYF
-	-	TRBV11-2	TRBJ1-5	TGTGCCAGCAGCTTACAGGGGTTCCGAGGGCAGCCCCAGCATTTT	CASSLQGFRGQPQHF
once	TRBD1	TRBV7-2	TRBJ1-1	TGTGCCAGCAGCTTATTTTCAGGGGGCACTGAAGCTTTCTTT	CASSLFSGGTEAFF
-	-	TRBV7-2	TRBJ2-2	TGTGCCAGCAGCCTACGCCGGGGCACCGGGGAGCTGTTTTTT	CASSLRRGTGELFF
-	-	TRBV6-5	TRBJ2-2	TGTGCCAGCAGTTACAAGGTAGCCGGGCATGGGGAGCTGTTTTTT	CASSYKVAGHGELFF
-	TRBD1	TRBV2	TRBJ2-3	TGTGCCAGCAGTAGGGACAGGGGCGCAGATACGCAGTATTTT	CASSRDRGADTQYF
few	TRBD1	TRBV5-1	TRBJ1-2	TGCGCCAGCAGCACAACAGGGGGCGACAGCTATGGCTACACCTTC	CASSTTGGDSYGYTF
-	TRBD2	TRBV15	TRBJ2-4	TGTGCCACCAGCAGAGATCGGGCGGGGGGTCCTTCTTTAAACATTCAGTACTTC	CATSRDRAGGPSLNIQYF
-	-	TRBV11-2	TRBJ2-3	TGTGCCAGCAGCTTATGGCAGAGCACAGATACGCAGTATTTT	CASSLWQSTDTQYF
few	TRBD1	TRBV4-3	TRBJ2-7	TGCGCCAGCAGCCCGGGACAGTCCTACGAGCAGTACTTC	CASSPGQSYEQYF
-	-	TRBV4-3	TRBJ2-2	TGCGCCAGCAGCCAAGATTTAGCGGCGTACACCGGGGAGCTGTTTTTT	CASSQDLAAYTGELFF
once	-	TRBV4-1	TRBJ1-5	TGCGCCAGCAGCCAAGCCGGGCTTAGCAATCAGCCCCAGCATTTT	CASSQAGLSNQPQHF